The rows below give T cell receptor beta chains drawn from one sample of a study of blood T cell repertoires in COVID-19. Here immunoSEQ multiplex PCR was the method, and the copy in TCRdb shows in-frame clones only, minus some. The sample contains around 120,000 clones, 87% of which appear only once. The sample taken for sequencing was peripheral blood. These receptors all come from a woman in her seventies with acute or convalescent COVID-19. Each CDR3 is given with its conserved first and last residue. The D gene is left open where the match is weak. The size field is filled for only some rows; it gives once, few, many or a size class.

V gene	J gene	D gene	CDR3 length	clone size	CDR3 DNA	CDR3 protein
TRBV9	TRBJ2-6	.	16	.	TGTGCCAGCAGCGTTGGTCAGGGGACTGGGGCCAACGTCCTGACTTTC	CASSVGQGTGANVLTF
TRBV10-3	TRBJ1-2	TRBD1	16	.	TGTGCCATCAGTGAGATAGGACAGGCGTCTAACTATGGCTACACCTTC	CAISEIGQASNYGYTF
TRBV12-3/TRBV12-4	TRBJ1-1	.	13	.	TGTGCCAGCAGCCTCGGAGAGAACACTGAAGCTTTCTTT	CASSLGENTEAFF
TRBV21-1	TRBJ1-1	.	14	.	TGTGCCAGCAGCATCAGGACAGGGGGCACTGAAGCTTTCTTT	CASSIRTGGTEAFF
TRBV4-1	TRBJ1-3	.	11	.	TGCGCCAGCAGCCGAGCTGACACCATATATTTT	CASSRADTIYF
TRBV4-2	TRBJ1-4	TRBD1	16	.	TGTGCCAGCAGCCAAGTTTCGGGACAGGGATATGAAAAACTGTTTTTT	CASSQVSGQGYEKLFF
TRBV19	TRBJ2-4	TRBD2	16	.	TGTGCCAGTAGTATGAGAGGGATAGCGGGAGGGAACATTCAGTACTTC	CASSMRGIAGGNIQYF
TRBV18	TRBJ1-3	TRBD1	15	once	TGTGCCAGCTCACCAAGGGACAGGGGATCTGTCACCATATATTTT	CASSPRDRGSVTIYF
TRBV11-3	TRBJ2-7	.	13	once	TGTGCCAGCAGCTCGGGATTGGACTACGAGCAGTACTTC	CASSSGLDYEQYF
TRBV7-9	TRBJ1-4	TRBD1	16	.	TGTGCCAGCAGCTTAGCACTGGGACAGGGTAATGAAAAACTGTTTTTT	CASSLALGQGNEKLFF
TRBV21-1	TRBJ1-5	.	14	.	TGTGCCAGCGTCCGGGAGACTAGCAATCAGCCCCAGCATTTT	CASVRETSNQPQHF
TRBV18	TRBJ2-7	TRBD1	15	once	TGTGCCAGCTCACCGGTTGGGGACAGCTTCCACGAGCAGTACTTC	CASSPVGDSFHEQYF
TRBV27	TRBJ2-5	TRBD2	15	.	TGTGCCAGCAGTGAAGCGGGGGGGCAGGGAGAGACCCAGTACTTC	CASSEAGGQGETQYF